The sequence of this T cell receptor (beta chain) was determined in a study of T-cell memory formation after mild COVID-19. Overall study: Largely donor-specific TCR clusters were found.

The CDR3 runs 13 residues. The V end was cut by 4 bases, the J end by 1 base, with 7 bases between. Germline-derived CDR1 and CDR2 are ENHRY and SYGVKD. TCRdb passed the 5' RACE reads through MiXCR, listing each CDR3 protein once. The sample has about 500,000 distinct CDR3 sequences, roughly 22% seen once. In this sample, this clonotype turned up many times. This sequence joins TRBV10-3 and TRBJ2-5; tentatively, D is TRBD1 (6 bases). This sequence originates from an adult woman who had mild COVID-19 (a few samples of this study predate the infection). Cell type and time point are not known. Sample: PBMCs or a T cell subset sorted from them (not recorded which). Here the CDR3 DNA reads TGTGCCATCAGTGGGACAGCCCAAGAGACCCAGTACTTC. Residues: CAISGTAQETQYF.